These 17 T cell receptor beta chains originate from one sample sequenced in a study of Graves' ophthalmopathy and Graves' hyperthyroidism. Amplified material comprised TCR beta CDR3 regions derived from RNA transcripts. RT-PCR was first run with HTBI primers, then multiplex PCR in a second round. TCRdb used MiXCR to reprocess the multiplex PCR reads, holding one entry per CDR3 protein. The sample yields about 700,000 distinct CDR3 sequences, under 50% seen once. Source material: peripheral blood. These receptors all come from an adult man with Graves' ophthalmopathy.

The CDR3 sequence is CASSLWGQGLRNTEAFF. CDR3 nucleotides: TGCGCCAGCAGCTTGTGGGGACAGGGACTCCGGAACACTGAAGCTTTCTTT. V is TRBV5-1 and J is TRBJ1-1, with 9 bases lining up with TRBD1. Germline V CDR1 and CDR2: SGHRS, YFSETQ. The CDR3 runs to 17 residues. J was trimmed by 1 base and V by 1 base; bases with no gene match: 8.

This chain links TRBV19 with TRBJ2-3; TRBD1 might be the D (6 bases). The V end was cut by 6 bases, the J end by 0 bases, with 13 bases between. Germline CDR1 LNHDA, CDR2 SQIVND (reference sequence). The CDR3 totals 15 residues. The CDR3 sequence is CASSRTANSTDTQYF. CDR3 nucleotide sequence: TGTGCCAGTAGCCGGACAGCAAATAGCACAGATACGCAGTATTTT.

Regarding this clonotype: Without the conserved terminal phenylalanine or tryptophan, this CDR3 likely stems from a read error. This chain connects TRBV20-1 to TRBJ2-7, with TRBD2 matching over 11 bases. CDR1 is DFQATT, CDR2 SNEGSKA, per germline (reference sequence). The ends lost 2 bases at V and 9 bases at J; junction bases unmatched: 12. This CDR3 spans 15 amino acids. CDR3 in DNA: TGCAGTGCTAGACGTGTGGGACTAGCGGAGGAGGGGCAGTACCTC. This codes for CSARRVGLAEEGQYL.

This clonotype was recorded many times. The CDR3 loop reads CSVWTGGPGELFF. In DNA form, the CDR3 reads TGCAGCGTATGGACAGGGGGGCCCGGGGAGCTGTTTTTT. The chain joins TRBV29-1 to TRBJ2-2; 10 positions match TRBD1. From germline, CDR1 is SQVTM and CDR2 ANQGSEA. V lost 6 bases and J lost 6; bases outside the gene matches: 4. This CDR3 has 13 residues.

A word on this clonotype: One base away lies a much larger clone, so this may be a sequencing read error. The chain uses TRBV7-3 and TRBJ2-7; 7 nucleotides agree with TRBD1. The CDR3 covers 14 residues. CDR1 SGHTA and CDR2 FQGTGA come from the germline V gene. This CDR3 is CASSLTTGVYEQHF. In nucleotides, the CDR3 is TGTGCCAGCAGCTTAACCACAGGGGTCTACGAGCAGCACTTC.

This clonotype was detected many times. This chain uses TRBV9 with TRBJ1-2, with D maybe TRBD1 (5 bases). The germline V and J ends were trimmed by 4 bases and 0 bases, with 13 bases remaining between them. This CDR3 region has 15 residues. CDR1 SGDLS and CDR2 YYNGEE come from the germline V gene. The CDR3 loop is CASSPPWGTNYGYTF. In DNA form, the CDR3 reads TGTGCCAGCAGCCCCCCGTGGGGGACTAACTATGGCTACACCTTC.

This clonotype occurred a few times. The rearrangement links TRBV24-1 to TRBJ2-3, with unresolved D. V gave up 10 bases and J gave up 4 bases, with 11 bases separating them. The germline V gene has CDR1 KGHDR and CDR2 SFDVKD. This CDR3 has 12 residues. In DNA form, the CDR3 reads TGTGCCACGGAAGATGCGGCAGATACGCAGTATTTT. It specifies CATEDAADTQYF.

This chain uses TRBV10-3 with TRBJ2-5; a possible D gene is TRBD1 (6 bases). Trimming shortened V by 0 bases and J by 4 bases, and 9 bases separated the two germline ends. CDR1 and CDR2 (germline): ENHRY, SYGVKD. The CDR3 spans 14 residues. This CDR3 reads CAISESQGPETQYF. The CDR3 DNA reads as TGTGCCATCAGTGAGTCCCAGGGGCCAGAGACCCAGTACTTC.

The rearrangement links TRBV27 to TRBJ2-7, with a possible D match to TRBD2 (5 bases). V was cut by 8 bases and J by 2 bases, with 16 bases left in between. Germline V gene lookup returns CDR1 MNHEY and CDR2 SMNVEV (reference sequence). There are 14 residues in the CDR3. The CDR3 DNA sequence: TGTGCCAGCTCTAGTTCACGGGAAGCCTACGAGCAGTACTTC. Translated: CASSSSREAYEQYF.

This clonotype was counted at least ten times. This chain links TRBV12-3 or TRBV12-4 with TRBJ2-5, with a tentative D call TRBD2 (5 bases). The V and J ends lost 6 bases and 4 bases respectively, with 12 bases between them. The CDR3 contains 13 residues. CDR3 protein: CASSHQSGETQYF. The DNA for the CDR3 is TGTGCCAGCAGCCACCAGAGCGGAGAGACCCAGTACTTC.

This clonotype occurred many times. This rearrangement joins TRBV10-3 to TRBJ2-7, with D tentatively TRBD2 (5 bases). V dropped 5 bases and J dropped 0 bases, with 11 bases sitting between them. This CDR3 is built from 14 residues. Germline lookup yields CDR1 ENHRY and CDR2 SYGVKD. CDR3 amino acids: CAISTVGSSYEQYF. CDR3 nucleotide sequence: TGTGCCATCAGTACGGTGGGGAGCTCCTACGAGCAGTACTTC.

As for this clonotype: Mismatch with germline at one junction end may stem from a read error. The chain carries TRBV2 and TRBJ1-1; 12 nucleotides agree with TRBD1. Germline lookup yields CDR1 SNHLY and CDR2 FYNNEI. The CDR3 runs 14 residues. The CDR3 coding sequence is TGTACCAGCAGCGGGACAGGGGGCTACACTGAAGCTTTCTTT. Amino acids: CTSSGTGGYTEAFF.

The gene calls are TRBV7-3 and TRBJ2-7, with D possibly TRBD1 on 5 matching bases. With 0 bases removed from V and 2 bases from J, the gap between germline ends came to 20 bases. The CDR3 is 18 amino acids. From germline, CDR1 is SGHTA and CDR2 FQGTGA. CDR3 in amino acids: CASSLTPLTGLETYEQYF. The CDR3, as DNA: TGTGCCAGCAGCTTAACTCCCCTAACAGGTCTCGAAACCTACGAGCAGTACTTC.

This clonotype has just a few counts. The gene calls are TRBV14 and TRBJ1-1; perhaps TRBD1 as D (6 bases). Germline V lookup: CDR1 SGHDN, CDR2 FVKESK. V dropped 0 bases and J dropped 1 base, with 15 bases sitting between them. This CDR3 is built from 17 residues. Here the CDR3 reads CASSQDRLRGTNTEAFF. The CDR3 DNA is TGTGCCAGCAGCCAAGATCGTTTGAGGGGGACGAACACTGAAGCTTTCTTT.

This clonotype was observed a handful of times. The gene calls are TRBV12-3 or TRBV12-4 and TRBJ2-2; D is possibly TRBD1 (6 bases). The CDR3 loop spans 16 amino acids. Between the trimmed V and J ends, which lost 6 bases and 4 bases, there was a span of 18 bases. CDR3 in amino acids: CASSPQQGISTGELFF. The CDR3 DNA is TGTGCCAGCAGCCCCCAGCAGGGGATCAGCACCGGGGAGCTGTTTTTT.

The chain combines TRBV2 with TRBJ1-2; weak D call: TRBD1 (6 bases). Deletions cut 10 bases from V and 4 bases from J, with 13 bases between. The germline CDR1 and CDR2 sequences are SNHLY and FYNNEI. The CDR3 loop spans 12 amino acids. The CDR3 reads CATGEDSYGYTF. In nucleotides, the CDR3 is TGTGCCACGGGGGAGGACAGCTATGGCTACACCTTC.

As regards this clonotype: With a much larger clone just one base away, this may be a read error. J is TRBJ2-5 and V is TRBV15, with D possibly matching TRBD2 (5 bases). The ends were cut back, 5 bases at V and 1 base at J, with 17 bases in the middle. Per the germline V gene, CDR1 is LNHNV and CDR2 is YYDKDF (reference sequence). CDR3 size: 16 residues. The CDR3 protein is CATSLTPGEGQETQYF. For the CDR3, the DNA is TGTGCCACCAGCCTAACCCCCGGGGAAGGCCAAGAGACCCAGTACTTC.